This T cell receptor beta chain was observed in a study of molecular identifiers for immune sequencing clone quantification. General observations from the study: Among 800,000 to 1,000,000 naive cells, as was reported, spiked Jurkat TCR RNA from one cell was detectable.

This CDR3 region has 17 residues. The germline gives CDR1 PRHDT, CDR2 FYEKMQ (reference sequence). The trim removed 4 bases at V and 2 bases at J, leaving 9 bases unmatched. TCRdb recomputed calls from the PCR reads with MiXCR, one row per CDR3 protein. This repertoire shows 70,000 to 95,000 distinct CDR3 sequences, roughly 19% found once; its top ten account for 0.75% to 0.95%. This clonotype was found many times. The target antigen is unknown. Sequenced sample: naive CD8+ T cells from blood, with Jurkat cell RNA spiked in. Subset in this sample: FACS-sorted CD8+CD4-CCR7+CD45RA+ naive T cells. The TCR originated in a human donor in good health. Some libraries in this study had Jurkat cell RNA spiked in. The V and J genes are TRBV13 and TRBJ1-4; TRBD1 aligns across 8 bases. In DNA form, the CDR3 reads TGTGCCAGCAGCTCCACCAGACAGGGGCCCACTAATGAAAAACTGTTTTTT. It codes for CASSSTRQGPTNEKLFF.